This TCR beta chain was profiled in a study of T cell responses to AZD1222 COVID-19 vaccine. Produced via immunoSEQ multiplex PCR; TCRdb's table is partial and in-frame only. The sample has under 75,000 clones; roughly 84% are singletons. CDR3 size: 14 residues. Germline assignment: CDR1 MDHEN and CDR2 SYDVKM. V gave up 8 bases and J gave up 0 bases, with 10 bases separating them. This clone was detected once. Sequences were derived from peripheral blood, sampled on day 0 of AZD1222 vaccination. This TCR was recovered from an adult in good health. The chain has TRBV28 and TRBJ1-4; no firm D call. CDR3 bases: TGTGCCAGCTTCGCCGAAGCAACTAATGAAAAACTGTTTTTT. Translated, it gives CASFAEATNEKLFF.